A selection of T cell receptor beta chains follows, all from one sample in a study of blood T cell repertoires in COVID-19. TCRdb keeps only in-frame clones here, not all; method: immunoSEQ multiplex PCR. The sample shows over 95,000 clones, more than 65% of them seen only once. The sequenced material came from peripheral blood. These receptors originate from an elderly woman with active or convalescent COVID-19. The CDR3 runs from the conserved cysteine through the conserved F or W. D genes are given only for firm matches. The listing skips clone size in some rows; elsewhere it reads once, few, many or a size class.

j_call	clone_size	d_call	v_call	cdr3_aa	cdr3_nt
TRBJ1-6	NA	NA	TRBV4-3	CASSQVRDTYSPLHF	TGCGCCAGCAGCCAGGTCCGGGACACGTATTCACCCCTCCACTTT
TRBJ1-4	NA	NA	TRBV30	CAWSRNRGTNEKLFF	TGTGCCTGGAGTAGAAATCGAGGAACTAATGAAAAACTGTTTTTT
TRBJ1-6	NA	TRBD1	TRBV6-5	CASSTRGRGSPLHF	TGTGCCAGCAGCACCAGGGGGCGAGGATCACCCCTCCACTTT
TRBJ2-3	NA	NA	TRBV19	CASSIAGGTDTQYF	TGTGCCAGTAGTATAGCGGGAGGCACAGATACGCAGTATTTT
TRBJ2-7	NA	TRBD2	TRBV7-9	CASSSLATTYEQYF	TGTGCCAGCAGCTCACTAGCGACAACCTACGAGCAGTACTTC
TRBJ1-1	NA	NA	TRBV5-1	CASSRTALNTEAFF	TGCGCCAGCAGCCGGACAGCTCTGAACACTGAAGCTTTCTTT
TRBJ2-1	NA	TRBD2	TRBV27	CASSSAGTSSYNEQFF	TGTGCCAGCAGTTCGGCCGGGACTAGCTCCTACAATGAGCAGTTCTTC
TRBJ1-1	NA	NA	TRBV19	CASSSGGRTEAFF	TGTGCCAGTAGTAGCGGGGGGAGGACTGAAGCTTTCTTT
TRBJ2-1	NA	TRBD1	TRBV19	CASSADRGREQFF	TGTGCCAGTAGTGCAGACAGGGGGAGAGAGCAGTTCTTC
TRBJ2-1	NA	TRBD2	TRBV24-1	CASVLAGEWGNEQFF	TGTGCCTCTGTATTAGCGGGAGAGTGGGGGAATGAGCAGTTCTTC
TRBJ2-6	NA	TRBD2	TRBV5-4	CASSWGGGVPGVLTF	TGTGCCAGCAGCTGGGGGGGAGGGGTCCCAGGCGTCCTGACTTTC
TRBJ1-1	NA	NA	TRBV6-2/TRBV6-3	CASSPTSSRMNTEAFF	TGTGCCAGCAGTCCCACCTCCTCCAGGATGAACACTGAAGCTTTCTTT
TRBJ2-7	once	TRBD1	TRBV11-3	CASSLGQPYEQYF	TGTGCCAGCAGTTTGGGACAGCCCTACGAGCAGTACTTC
TRBJ2-3	NA	NA	TRBV18	CASSRNSGTLTDTQYF	TGTGCCAGCTCACGAAATAGCGGAACCCTCACAGATACGCAGTATTTT
TRBJ2-4	NA	NA	TRBV21-1	CASSKPRTALAKNIQYF	TGTGCCAGCAGCAAACCCCGGACAGCCTTAGCCAAAAACATTCAGTACTTC
TRBJ2-5	NA	NA	TRBV5-1	CASSLYLARQETQYF	TGCGCCAGCAGCTTGTACCTAGCGCGTCAAGAGACCCAGTACTTC
TRBJ2-7	NA	TRBD2	TRBV24-1	CATSGSPGLASDEQYF	TGTGCCACCAGTGGCTCCCCAGGACTAGCGTCGGACGAGCAGTACTTC
TRBJ2-1	NA	TRBD2	TRBV9	CASSVGTSGKYNEQFF	TGTGCCAGCAGCGTTGGGACTAGCGGGAAGTACAATGAGCAGTTCTTC
TRBJ1-1	NA	TRBD1	TRBV27	CASSEGQGELRAFF	TGTGCCAGCAGTGAAGGACAGGGCGAACTTAGAGCTTTCTTT
TRBJ2-1	NA	TRBD2	TRBV28	CASSSSGPSYNEQFF	TGTGCCAGCAGTTCTAGCGGGCCCTCCTACAATGAGCAGTTCTTC
TRBJ2-6	NA	NA	TRBV2	CASSVDRIYSGANVLTF	TGTGCCAGCAGTGTTGACAGAATATACTCTGGGGCCAACGTCCTGACTTTC
TRBJ2-3	NA	NA	TRBV19	CASSPTGRKQYF	TGTGCCAGTAGCCCTACAGGGAGAAAGCAGTATTTT